This record concerns one T cell receptor beta chain sequence. Its antigen is undetermined. This CDR3 is also generated by other DNA sequences in the sample. CDR1 is SGHNT, CDR2 YYREEE, per germline (reference sequence). The CDR3 length is 13 residues. V dropped 1 base and J dropped 5 bases, with 10 bases sitting between them. The source of the sample is a study of a mutant IDH1 vaccine in newly diagnosed glioma. The wider study: Antecedent treatment encompassed radiotherapy, temozolomide, or their combination; the majority received both.

The table came from immunoSEQ multiplex PCR; TCRdb's copy has only in-frame clones and leaves some out. Among roughly 38,000 clones listed, approximately 76% were seen once. Regarding time point: week 23, last vaccination. One vaccine dose held 300 ug of mutant IDH1 20-mer peptide and came with topical imiquimod. New IDH1-mutant, ATRX-lost WHO grade 3 or 4 astrocytomas occurred in donors. Whole-study results and caveats: Shifts in the top peripheral T cell clonotypes seemed unrelated to pseudoprogression. Of the patients, 85% to 95% had vaccine-induced immune responses.

The material was PBMCs, obtained from a glioma patient whose treatment included an IDH1 peptide vaccine. The TCR originated in a man between 50 and 59 years old with glioma. The chain employs TRBV5-4 and TRBJ2-7; D may be TRBD2 (6 bases). The CDR3 is CASSLQGGNEQYF. Here the CDR3 DNA reads TGTGCCAGCAGCTTGCAGGGAGGCAACGAGCAGTACTTC.